This TCR beta chain was sequenced in a study of blood T cell repertoires in COVID-19. Clones were read by immunoSEQ multiplex PCR, and TCRdb kept only the in-frame ones, dropping some. The data show fewer than 150,000 clones, almost 90% seen once. The CDR3 contains 12 residues. The V end was cut by 4 bases, the J end by 4 bases, with 7 bases between. From germline, CDR1 is LGHDT and CDR2 YNNKEL (reference sequence). Sample: peripheral blood. This TCR was sampled from a man aged 45 to 65 with active or convalescent COVID-19. The chain is built from TRBV3-1 (or the pseudogene TRBV3-2) and TRBJ1-1; D is unclear. The CDR3: CASSLPGTEAFF. DNA for the CDR3: TGTGCCAGCAGCCTCCCCGGCACTGAAGCTTTCTTT.